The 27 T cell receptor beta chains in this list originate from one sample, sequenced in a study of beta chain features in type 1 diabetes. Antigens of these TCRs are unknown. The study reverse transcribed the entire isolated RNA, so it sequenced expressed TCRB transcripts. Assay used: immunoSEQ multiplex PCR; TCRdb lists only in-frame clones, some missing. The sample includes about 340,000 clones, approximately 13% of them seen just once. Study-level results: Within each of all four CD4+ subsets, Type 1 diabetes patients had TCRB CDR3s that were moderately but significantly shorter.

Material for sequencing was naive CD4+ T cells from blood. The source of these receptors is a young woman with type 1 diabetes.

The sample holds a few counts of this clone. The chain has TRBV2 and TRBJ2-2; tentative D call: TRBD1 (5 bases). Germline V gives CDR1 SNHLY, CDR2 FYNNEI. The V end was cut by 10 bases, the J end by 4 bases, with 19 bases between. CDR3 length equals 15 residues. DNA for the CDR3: TGTGCCACCCCCTGGGGCGGTAGTGGCACCGGGGAGCTGTTTTTT. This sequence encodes CATPWGGSGTGELFF.

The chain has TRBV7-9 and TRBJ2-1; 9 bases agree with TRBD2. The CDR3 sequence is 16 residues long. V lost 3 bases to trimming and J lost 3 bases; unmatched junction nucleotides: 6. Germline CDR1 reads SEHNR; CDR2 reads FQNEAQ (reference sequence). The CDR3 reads CASSFLAGFNYNEQFF. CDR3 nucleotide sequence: TGTGCCAGCAGCTTCCTAGCGGGATTTAACTACAATGAGCAGTTCTTC.

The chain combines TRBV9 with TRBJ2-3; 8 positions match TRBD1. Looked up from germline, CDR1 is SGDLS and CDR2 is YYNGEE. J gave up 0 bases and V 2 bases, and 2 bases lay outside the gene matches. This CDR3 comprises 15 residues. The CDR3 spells CASSVRDRSTDTQYF. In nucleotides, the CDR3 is TGTGCCAGCAGCGTCAGGGACAGGAGCACAGATACGCAGTATTTT.

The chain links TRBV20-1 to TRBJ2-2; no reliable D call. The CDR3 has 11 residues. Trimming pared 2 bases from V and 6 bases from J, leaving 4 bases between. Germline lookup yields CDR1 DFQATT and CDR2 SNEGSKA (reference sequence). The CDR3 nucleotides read TGCAGTGCTAGAAGCGCCGGGGAGCTGTTTTTT. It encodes CSARSAGELFF.

The DNA for the CDR3 is TGTGCCATCAGTGATCGGGGTCTCGAGCAGTACTTC. Amino acid sequence: CAISDRGLEQYF. The chain recombines TRBV10-3 with TRBJ2-7, with D possibly TRBD2 on 5 matching bases. The V and J ends lost 3 bases and 6 bases respectively, with 9 bases between them. This CDR3 has 12 residues. The germline CDR1 and CDR2 sequences are ENHRY and SYGVKD.

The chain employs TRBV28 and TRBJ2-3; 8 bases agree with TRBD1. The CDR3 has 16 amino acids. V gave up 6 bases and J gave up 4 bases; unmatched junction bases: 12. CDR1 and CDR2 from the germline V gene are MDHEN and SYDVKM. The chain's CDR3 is CASRPWGRGQADTQYF. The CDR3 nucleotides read TGTGCCAGCAGACCCTGGGGCAGGGGGCAGGCAGATACGCAGTATTTT.

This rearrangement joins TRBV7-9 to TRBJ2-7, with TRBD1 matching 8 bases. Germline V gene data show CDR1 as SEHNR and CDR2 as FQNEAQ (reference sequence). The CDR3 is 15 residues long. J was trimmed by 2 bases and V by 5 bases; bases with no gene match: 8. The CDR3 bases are TGTGCCAGCAGCAAATCCGGGACAGGAACCTACGAGCAGTACTTC. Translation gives CASSKSGTGTYEQYF. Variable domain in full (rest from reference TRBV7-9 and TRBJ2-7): DTGVSQNPRHKITKRGQNVTFRCDPISEHNRLYWYRQTLGQGPEFLTYFQNEAQLEKSRLLSDRFSAERPKGSFSTLEIQRTEQGDSAMYLCASSKSGTGTYEQYFGPGTRLTVT.

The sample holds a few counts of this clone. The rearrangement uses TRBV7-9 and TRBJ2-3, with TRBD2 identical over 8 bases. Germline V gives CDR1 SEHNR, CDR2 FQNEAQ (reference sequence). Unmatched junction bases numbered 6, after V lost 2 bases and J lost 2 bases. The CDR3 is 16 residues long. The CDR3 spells CASSLLLAGNTDTQYF. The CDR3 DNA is TGTGCCAGCAGCTTACTTCTAGCGGGTAACACAGATACGCAGTATTTT.

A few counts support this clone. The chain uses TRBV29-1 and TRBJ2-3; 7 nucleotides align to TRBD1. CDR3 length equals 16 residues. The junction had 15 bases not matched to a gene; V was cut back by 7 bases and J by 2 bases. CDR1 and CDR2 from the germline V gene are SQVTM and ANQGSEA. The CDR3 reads CSANGLQGTLTDTQYF. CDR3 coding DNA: TGCAGCGCCAACGGCTTACAGGGGACCCTCACAGATACGCAGTATTTT.

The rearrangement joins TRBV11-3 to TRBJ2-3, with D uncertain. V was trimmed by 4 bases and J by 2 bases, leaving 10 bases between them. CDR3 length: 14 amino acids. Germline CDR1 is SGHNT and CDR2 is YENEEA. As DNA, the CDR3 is TGTGCCAGCAGCTCTACCTATTTCACAGATACGCAGTATTTT. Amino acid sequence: CASSSTYFTDTQYF.

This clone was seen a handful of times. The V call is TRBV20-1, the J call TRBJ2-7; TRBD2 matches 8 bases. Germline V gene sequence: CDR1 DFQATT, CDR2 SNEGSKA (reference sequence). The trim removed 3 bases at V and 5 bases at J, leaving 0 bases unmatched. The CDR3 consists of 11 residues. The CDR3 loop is CSASSGNEQYV. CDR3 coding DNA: TGCAGTGCTAGTAGCGGGAACGAGCAGTACGTC.

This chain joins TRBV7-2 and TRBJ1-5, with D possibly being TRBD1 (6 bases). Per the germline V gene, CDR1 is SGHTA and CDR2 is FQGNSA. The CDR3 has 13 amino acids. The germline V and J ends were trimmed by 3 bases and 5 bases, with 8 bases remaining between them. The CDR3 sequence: CASSFYRDQPQHF. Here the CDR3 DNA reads TGTGCCAGCAGCTTTTACAGGGATCAGCCCCAGCATTTT.

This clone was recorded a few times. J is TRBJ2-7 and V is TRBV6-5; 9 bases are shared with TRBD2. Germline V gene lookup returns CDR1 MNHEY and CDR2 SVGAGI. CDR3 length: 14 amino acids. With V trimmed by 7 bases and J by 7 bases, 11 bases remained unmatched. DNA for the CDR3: TGTGCCAGCACCTTGGCGGGAGGGCCGGGGGAGCAGTACTTC. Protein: CASTLAGGPGEQYF.

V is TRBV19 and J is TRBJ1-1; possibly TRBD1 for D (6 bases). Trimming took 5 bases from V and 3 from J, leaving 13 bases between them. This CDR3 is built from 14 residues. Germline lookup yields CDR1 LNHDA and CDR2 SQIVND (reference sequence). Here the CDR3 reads CASSPRGDDTEAFF. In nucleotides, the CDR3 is TGTGCCAGTAGTCCCAGGGGCGATGACACTGAAGCTTTCTTT.

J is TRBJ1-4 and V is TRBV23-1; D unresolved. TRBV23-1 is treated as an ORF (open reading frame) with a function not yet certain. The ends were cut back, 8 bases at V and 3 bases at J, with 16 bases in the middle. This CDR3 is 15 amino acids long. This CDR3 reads CASHGMGRPNEKLFF. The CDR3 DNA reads TGCGCCAGCCACGGGATGGGGAGGCCTAATGAAAAACTGTTTTTT.

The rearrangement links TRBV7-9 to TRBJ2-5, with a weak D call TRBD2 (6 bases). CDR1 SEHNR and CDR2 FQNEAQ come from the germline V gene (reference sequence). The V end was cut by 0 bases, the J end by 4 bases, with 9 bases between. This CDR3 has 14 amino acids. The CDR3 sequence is CASSLAGGTETQYF. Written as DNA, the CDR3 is TGTGCCAGCAGCTTAGCGGGAGGAACAGAGACCCAGTACTTC.

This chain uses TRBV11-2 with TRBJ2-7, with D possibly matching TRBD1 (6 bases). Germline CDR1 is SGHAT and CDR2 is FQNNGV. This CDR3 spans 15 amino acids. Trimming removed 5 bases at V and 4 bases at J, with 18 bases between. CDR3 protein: CASSPGTRSLYEQYF. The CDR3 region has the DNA TGTGCCAGCAGCCCCGGGACACGCTCCTTATACGAGCAGTACTTC.

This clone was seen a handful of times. The CDR3 sequence is CSVIGRLQGTQYF. As DNA, the CDR3 is TGCAGCGTGATAGGACGGTTACAGGGTACGCAGTATTTT. The chain has TRBV29-1 and TRBJ2-3; D possibly corresponds to TRBD1 (6 bases). The V end was cut by 6 bases, the J end by 8 bases, with 18 bases between. The CDR3 is made up of 13 amino acids. Germline V gene data show CDR1 as SQVTM and CDR2 as ANQGSEA.

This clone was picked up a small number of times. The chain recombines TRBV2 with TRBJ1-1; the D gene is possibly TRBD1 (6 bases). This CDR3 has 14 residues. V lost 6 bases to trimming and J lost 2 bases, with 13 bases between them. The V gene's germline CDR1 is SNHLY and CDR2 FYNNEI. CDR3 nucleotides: TGTGCCAGCAGGAACAGGGAAGGAAACACTGAAGCTTTCTTT. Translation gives CASRNREGNTEAFF.

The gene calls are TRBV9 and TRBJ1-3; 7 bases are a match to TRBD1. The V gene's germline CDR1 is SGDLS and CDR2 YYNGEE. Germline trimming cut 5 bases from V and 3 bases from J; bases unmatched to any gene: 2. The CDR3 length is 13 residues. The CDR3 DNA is TGTGCCAGCAGTGGGACAGATGGAAACACCATATATTTT. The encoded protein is CASSGTDGNTIYF.

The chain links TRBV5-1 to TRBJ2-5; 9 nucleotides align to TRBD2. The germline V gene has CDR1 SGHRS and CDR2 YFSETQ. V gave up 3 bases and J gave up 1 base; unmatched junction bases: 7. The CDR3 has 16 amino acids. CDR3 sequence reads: CASSSLTSGAQETQYF. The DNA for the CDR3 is TGCGCCAGCAGCTCCCTGACTAGCGGAGCCCAAGAGACCCAGTACTTC.

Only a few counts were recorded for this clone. CDR3 sequence: CASSYSMLAGGPEQYF. The CDR3 DNA sequence: TGTGCCAGCAGTTACTCAATGCTAGCGGGAGGGCCAGAGCAGTACTTC. This chain joins TRBV6-5 and TRBJ2-7; TRBD2 matches at 12 bases. The CDR3 has 16 amino acids. In germline, CDR1 is MNHEY, CDR2 SVGAGI. V was clipped by 0 bases and J by 7 bases; unmatched bases: 7.

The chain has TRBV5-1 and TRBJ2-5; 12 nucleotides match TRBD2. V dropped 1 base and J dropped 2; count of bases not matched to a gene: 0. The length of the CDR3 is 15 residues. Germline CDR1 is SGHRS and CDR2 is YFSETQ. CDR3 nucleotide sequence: TGCGCCAGCAGCTTGACTAGCGGGAGGCAAGAGACCCAGTACTTC. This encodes CASSLTSGRQETQYF.

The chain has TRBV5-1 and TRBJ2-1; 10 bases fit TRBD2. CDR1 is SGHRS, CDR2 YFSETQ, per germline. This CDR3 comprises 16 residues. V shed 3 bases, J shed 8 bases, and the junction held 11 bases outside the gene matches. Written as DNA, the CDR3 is TGCGCCAGCAGCTGGAGTCTAGCGGGAGTGGTGGATGAGCAGTTCTTC. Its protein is CASSWSLAGVVDEQFF.

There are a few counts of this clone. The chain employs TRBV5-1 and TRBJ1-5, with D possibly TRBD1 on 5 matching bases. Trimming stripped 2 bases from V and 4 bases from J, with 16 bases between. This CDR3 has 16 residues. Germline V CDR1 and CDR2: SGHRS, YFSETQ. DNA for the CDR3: TGCGCCAGCAGCTTCGGGGGGGTGGGTCCGAATCAGCCCCAGCATTTT. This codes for CASSFGGVGPNQPQHF.

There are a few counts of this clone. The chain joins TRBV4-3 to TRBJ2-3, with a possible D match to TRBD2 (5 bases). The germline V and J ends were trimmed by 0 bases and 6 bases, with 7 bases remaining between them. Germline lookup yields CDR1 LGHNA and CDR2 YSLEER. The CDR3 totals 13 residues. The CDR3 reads CASSQETGDTQYF. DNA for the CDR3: TGCGCCAGCAGCCAAGAAACGGGGGATACGCAGTATTTT.

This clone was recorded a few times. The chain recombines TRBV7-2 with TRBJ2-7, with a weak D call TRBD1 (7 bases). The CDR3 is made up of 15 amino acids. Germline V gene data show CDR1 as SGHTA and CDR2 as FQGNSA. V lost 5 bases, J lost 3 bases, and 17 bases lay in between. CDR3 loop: CASSPRTQGGYEQYV. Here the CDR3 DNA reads TGTGCCAGCAGCCCTAGGACTCAGGGGGGCTACGAGCAGTACGTC.